This T cell receptor (beta chain) originates from a study of T cell changes during pregnancy in multiple sclerosis. Only in-frame clones appear in the TCRdb table, and some are missing; sequencing was by immunoSEQ multiplex PCR. The repertoire holds approximately 40,000 clones, with around nine tenths as singletons. Looked up from germline, CDR1 is SNHLY and CDR2 is FYNNEI. This CDR3 comprises 15 residues. The trim removed 5 bases at V and 2 bases at J, leaving 3 bases unmatched. The input for sequencing was CD4+ T cells from peripheral blood mononuclear cells, taken before pregnancy. This clonotype originated in a female donor with multiple sclerosis, enrolled in a pregnancy study. The chain is built from TRBV2 and TRBJ2-1; 10 bases map to TRBD2. CDR3 amino acids: CASSLSGGPYNEQFF. CDR3 nucleotides: TGTGCCAGCAGTCTTAGCGGGGGGCCCTACAATGAGCAGTTCTTC.